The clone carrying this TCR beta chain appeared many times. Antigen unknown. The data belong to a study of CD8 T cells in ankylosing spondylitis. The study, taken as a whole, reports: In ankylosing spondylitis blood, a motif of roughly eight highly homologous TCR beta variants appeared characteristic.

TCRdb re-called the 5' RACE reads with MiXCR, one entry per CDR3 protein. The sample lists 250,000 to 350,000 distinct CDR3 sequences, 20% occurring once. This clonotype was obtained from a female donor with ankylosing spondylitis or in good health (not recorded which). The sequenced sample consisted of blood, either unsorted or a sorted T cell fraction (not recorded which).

DNA for the CDR3: TGTGCCAGCAGCTTAGGATGGACTAGCGCCAACACCGGGGAGCTGTTTTTT. This sequence encodes CASSLGWTSANTGELFF. The rearrangement uses TRBV7-2 and TRBJ2-2, with TRBD2 matching over 9 bases. CDR1 and CDR2 (germline): SGHTA, FQGNSA. This CDR3 has 17 amino acids. The J segment lost 2 bases and the V segment lost 1 base, leaving 5 bases of the junction unmatched. Drawing the rest from reference TRBV7-2 and TRBJ2-2, the complete variable domain is GAGVSQSPSNKVTEKGKDVELRCDPISGHTALYWYRQSLGQGLEFLIYFQGNSAPDKSGLPSDRFSAERTGGSVSTLTIQRTQQEDSAVYLCASSLGWTSANTGELFFGEGSRLTVL.